This T cell receptor beta chain was sequenced in a study of blood T cell repertoires in COVID-19 (dated by TCRdb to 2018 to 2021). About the investigation overall: The collaborator samples originated in the United States, Italy and Spain and spanned the acute and convalescent phases of COVID-19. Where available, HLA class I and class II types were obtained from metadata supplied by the sample provider rather than from assay-based typing. The prospective study material was composed of cDNA or gDNA derived from T cells, B-cell-depleted T cells, or PBMCs. Deeply sampled blood TCRbeta repertoires from subjects exposed to, actively infected with, or recovered from COVID-19 were included in the dataset. The samples were drawn from two sources: the first 160 participants of the ongoing ImmuneRACE study, and over 1,000 subjects contributed by 6 global collaborators. The sample metadata nearly always contained a de-identified subject ID, COVID-19 status, age in years and sex. The repertoires were made available in a free public database intended to serve as a resource for research on the immune response to SARS-CoV-2. Results the study describes overall, beyond this receptor: The amount of clinical and demographic metadata varied by source and participant and was provided uncurated.

From a lookup of the germline V gene (reference sequence), CDR1 and CDR2 are LNHDA and SQIVND. Measured from the cysteine to the phenylalanine, the CDR3 is 11 residues long. Just the 33-base CDR3 DNA is kept, in frame starting at base 1. This clone was observed a few times. There is no known antigen for this receptor. The junction departs from the called germline gene at one end, perhaps through a read error. Collaborating institutions collected whole blood in K2EDTA tubes following their own protocols. For TCRbeta analysis, collaborators shipped samples as frozen whole blood, isolated PBMCs, or DNA extracted from either of those sample types. TCRbeta CDR3 regions were amplified from genomic DNA by means of the immunoSEQ Assay, a bias-controlled multiplex PCR. Regarding the original processing steps: Nucleated cell counts per sample were estimated from amplification of reference gene primers within the assay. To quantify the absolute abundance of each unique TCRbeta CDR3 rearrangement, sequence reads were collapsed and filtered. For each sample, productive Simpson clonality was calculated by taking the square root of Simpson's diversity index across productive rearrangements. The immuneACCESS repertoire file appears here via TCRdb, limited to in-frame rearrangements. These files lack a portion of the clones; in checked studies, under half of the deficit traces to unresolved V genes, and the cause of the others is not known. V and J calls and clone size follow that table, whereas D and trimming were derived from the DNA. The sample contains some 49,000 clones, more than 90% of them found a single time. The ten largest account for 5.5% to 6.5% of the sample.

The clonotype comes from a man in his forties or fifties with active COVID-19. This chain is built from TRBV19 and TRBJ2-1; tentative D gene TRBD1, with 6 bases matching. Sequencing was carried out using peripheral blood. The nucleotides read TGTGCCAGTAGTTACTCAGGGGAGCCGTTCTTC. Its coded protein is CASSYSGEPFF.